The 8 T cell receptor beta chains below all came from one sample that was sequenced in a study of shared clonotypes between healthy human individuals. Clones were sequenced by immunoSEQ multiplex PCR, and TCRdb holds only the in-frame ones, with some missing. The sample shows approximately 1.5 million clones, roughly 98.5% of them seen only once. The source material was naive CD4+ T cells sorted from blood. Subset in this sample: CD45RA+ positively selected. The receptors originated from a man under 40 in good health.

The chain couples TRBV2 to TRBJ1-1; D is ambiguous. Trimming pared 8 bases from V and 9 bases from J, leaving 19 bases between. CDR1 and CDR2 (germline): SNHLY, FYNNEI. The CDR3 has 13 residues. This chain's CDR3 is CASVIVRSSKAFF. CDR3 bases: TGTGCCAGCGTAATAGTACGATCATCTAAAGCTTTCTTT.

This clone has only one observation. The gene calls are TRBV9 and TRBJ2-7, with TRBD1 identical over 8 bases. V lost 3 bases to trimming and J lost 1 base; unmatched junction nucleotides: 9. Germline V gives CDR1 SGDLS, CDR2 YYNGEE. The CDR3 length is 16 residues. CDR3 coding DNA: TGTGCCAGCAGCGCACCAGGGGGCCTCCTATCCTACGAGCAGTACTTC. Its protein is CASSAPGGLLSYEQYF.

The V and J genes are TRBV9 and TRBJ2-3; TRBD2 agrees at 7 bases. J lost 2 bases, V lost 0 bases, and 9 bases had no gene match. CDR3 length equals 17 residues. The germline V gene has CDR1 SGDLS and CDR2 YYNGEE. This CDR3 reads CASSVDPLGLTTDTQYF. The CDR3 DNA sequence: TGTGCCAGCAGCGTAGATCCTTTGGGACTAACCACAGATACGCAGTATTTT.

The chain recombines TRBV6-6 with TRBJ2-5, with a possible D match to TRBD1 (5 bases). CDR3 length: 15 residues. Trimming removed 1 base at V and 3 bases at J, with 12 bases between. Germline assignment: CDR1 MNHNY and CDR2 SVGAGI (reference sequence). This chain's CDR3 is CASSYWADRKETQYF. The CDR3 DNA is TGTGCCAGCAGTTACTGGGCCGACAGAAAAGAGACCCAGTACTTC.

This chain's CDR3 is CASRFREVDGYTF. In nucleotides, the CDR3 is TGTGCCAGCAGGTTTCGGGAGGTAGATGGCTACACCTTC. The chain joins TRBV28 to TRBJ1-2; no clear D gene. This CDR3 is 13 amino acids long. V gave up 6 bases and J gave up 6 bases, with 14 bases separating them. Germline lookup yields CDR1 MDHEN and CDR2 SYDVKM.

CDR3 protein: CASSQDPLNPRPTEAFF. The CDR3 coding sequence is TGCGCCAGCAGCCAAGATCCACTTAACCCCAGGCCCACTGAAGCTTTCTTT. The gene calls are TRBV4-1 and TRBJ1-1, with no clear D. CDR1 and CDR2 from the germline V gene are MGHRA and YSYEKL. The CDR3 loop spans 17 amino acids. The ends were cut back, 0 bases at V and 4 bases at J, with 18 bases in the middle.

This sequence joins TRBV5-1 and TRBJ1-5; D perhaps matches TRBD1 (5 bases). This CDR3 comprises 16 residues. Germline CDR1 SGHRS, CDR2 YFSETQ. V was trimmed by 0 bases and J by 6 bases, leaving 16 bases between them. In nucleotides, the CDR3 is TGCGCCAGCAGCTTGGGGGACGACGCGGGGCGTCAGCCCCAGCATTTT. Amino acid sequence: CASSLGDDAGRQPQHF.

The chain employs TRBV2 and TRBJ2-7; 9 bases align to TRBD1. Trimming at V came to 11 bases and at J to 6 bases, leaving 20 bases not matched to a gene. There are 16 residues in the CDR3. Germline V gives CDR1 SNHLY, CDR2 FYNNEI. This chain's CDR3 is CARGGTTGGFSSEQYF. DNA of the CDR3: TGTGCCCGGGGCGGAACCACAGGGGGCTTCTCCAGCGAGCAGTACTTC.